These 28 T cell receptor beta chains came from one sample sequenced in a study of blood T cell repertoires in COVID-19. Profiling relied on immunoSEQ multiplex PCR, and the TCRdb table lists in-frame clones only, not all of them. The sample yields roughly 300,000 clones, approximately 85% seen once. What was sequenced was peripheral blood. These receptors all come from a human donor in a cohort sampled during active COVID-19.

The rearrangement joins TRBV7-2 to TRBJ2-1; 11 bases line up with TRBD2. This CDR3 region has 13 residues. The V and J ends lost 8 bases and 6 bases, in that order; junction bases with no gene match: 3. The germline V gene has CDR1 SGHTA and CDR2 FQGNSA. The CDR3 bases are TGTGCCAGCGGTAGCGGGAGGGGCAATGAGCAGTTCTTC. Its protein is CASGSGRGNEQFF.

The chain carries TRBV9 and TRBJ2-2; the match to TRBD2 covers 9 bases. Germline assignment: CDR1 SGDLS and CDR2 YYNGEE. The CDR3 loop spans 17 amino acids. V lost 3 bases to trimming and J lost 4 bases; unmatched junction nucleotides: 10. The CDR3 spells CASSDPPGLAGTGELFF. In nucleotides, the CDR3 is TGTGCCAGCAGCGACCCTCCGGGACTAGCTGGCACCGGGGAGCTGTTTTTT.

The rearrangement uses TRBV6-5 and TRBJ2-3, with a weak D call TRBD2 (6 bases). Trimming removed 6 bases at V and 5 bases at J, with 12 bases between. The CDR3 has 13 amino acids. From germline, CDR1 is MNHEY and CDR2 SVGAGI. CDR3 nucleotide sequence: TGTGCCAGCAGGTCATCGGGGGTAGATACGCAGTATTTT. As protein: CASRSSGVDTQYF.

The V call is TRBV27, the J call TRBJ2-2; 16 nucleotides align to TRBD2. Germline V gene lookup returns CDR1 MNHEY and CDR2 SMNVEV (reference sequence). Germline trimming cut 3 bases from V and 5 bases from J; bases unmatched to any gene: 3. The CDR3 runs to 17 residues. The CDR3: CASSLGGLAGGTGELFF. Here the CDR3 DNA reads TGTGCCAGCAGTTTGGGGGGACTAGCGGGAGGGACCGGGGAGCTGTTTTTT.

Worth noting for this clone: Mismatch with germline at one junction end may stem from a read error. The chain couples TRBV11-2 to TRBJ2-4; 7 positions match TRBD1. This CDR3 spans 12 amino acids. Germline V lookup: CDR1 SGHAT, CDR2 FQNNGV. CDR3 loop: CASSTPPGQPDF. CDR3 sequence (DNA): TGTGCCAGCAGCACTCCTCCGGGACAGCCTGACTTC.

The chain uses TRBV5-4 and TRBJ1-2; 9 bases match TRBD1. The trim removed 4 bases at V and 3 bases at J, leaving 7 bases unmatched. Germline CDR1 is SGHNT and CDR2 is YYREEE (reference sequence). The CDR3 totals 15 residues. The CDR3 spells CASSPGRTGDYGYTF. CDR3 in DNA: TGTGCCAGCAGCCCCGGAAGGACAGGGGACTATGGCTACACCTTC. Based on the CDR3 plus reference TRBV5-4 and TRBJ1-2, the full variable domain is ETGVTQSPTHLIKTRGQQVTLRCSSQSGHNTVSWYQQALGQGPQFIFQYYREEENGRGNFPPRFSGLQFPNYSSELNVNALELDDSALYLCASSPGRTGDYGYTFGSGTRLTVV.

CDR3 nucleotides: TGCAGCTTCATTGTGGGGGGTGGAACTGAAGCTTTCTTT. Protein: CSFIVGGGTEAFF. This chain uses TRBV29-1 with TRBJ1-1, with a tentative D call TRBD1 (5 bases). The CDR3 length is 13 residues. In germline, CDR1 is SQVTM, CDR2 ANQGSEA. Trimming stripped 8 bases from V and 5 bases from J, with 18 bases between.

J is TRBJ2-5 and V is TRBV7-8; 10 bases are shared with TRBD1. Germline CDR1 reads SGHVS; CDR2 reads FQNEAQ. J was trimmed by 6 bases and V by 3 bases; bases with no gene match: 1. The CDR3 loop spans 13 amino acids. CDR3 sequence (DNA): TGTGCCAGCAGCTTCGACAGGGGGCAGACCCAGTACTTC. This translates into CASSFDRGQTQYF.

This clone was seen only once. The V gene is TRBV6-2 or TRBV6-3, the J gene TRBJ2-2; TRBD2 matches 10 bases. V shed 4 bases and J 1 base; nucleotides not matched to a gene: 12. CDR3 size: 19 residues. Germline V gene lookup returns CDR1 MNHEY and CDR2 SVGEGT. The chain's CDR3 is CASSFPGYWTSGNTGELFF. The CDR3 DNA is TGTGCCAGCAGTTTCCCCGGATATTGGACTAGCGGGAACACCGGGGAGCTGTTTTTT.

The V call is TRBV7-2, the J call TRBJ2-1, with TRBD1 matching 9 bases. V shed 4 bases and J 7 bases; nucleotides not matched to a gene: 11. CDR3 length equals 16 residues. Germline V gene data show CDR1 as SGHTA and CDR2 as FQGNSA. The CDR3 protein is CASSSGQGYPTNEQFF. The CDR3 DNA sequence: TGTGCCAGCAGCTCGGGACAGGGCTACCCCACAAATGAGCAGTTCTTC.

V and J are TRBV30 and TRBJ2-6, with D unresolved. CDR1 is GTSNPN and CDR2 is SVGIG in the germline V gene (reference sequence). The V and J ends lost 0 bases and 4 bases respectively, with 7 bases between them. This CDR3 comprises 14 residues. In DNA form, the CDR3 reads TGTGCCTGGAGTGTACTGTCCGGGGCCAACGTCCTGACTTTC. Its protein product is CAWSVLSGANVLTF. The full variable domain, rest sourced from reference TRBV30 and TRBJ2-6, is SQTIHQWPATLVQPVGSPLSLECTVEGTSNPNLYWYRQAAGRGLQLLFYSVGIGQISSEVPQNLSASRPQDRQFILSSKKLLLSDSGFYLCAWSVLSGANVLTFGAGSRLTVL.

This sequence joins TRBV14 and TRBJ1-5; 8 bases align to TRBD1. Germline V lookup: CDR1 SGHDN, CDR2 FVKESK. After removal of 2 bases from V and 3 bases from J, the junction contained 6 bases not matched to a gene. The CDR3 totals 16 residues. The chain's CDR3 is CASSQIYRGANQPQHF. Written as DNA, the CDR3 is TGTGCCAGCAGCCAAATCTACAGGGGGGCCAATCAGCCCCAGCATTTT.

J is TRBJ2-1 and V is TRBV3-1 (or the pseudogene TRBV3-2); weak D call: TRBD2 (5 bases). CDR3 size: 13 residues. CDR1 is LGHDT, CDR2 YNNKEL, per germline (reference sequence). Trimming pared 5 bases from V and 4 bases from J, leaving 9 bases between. The CDR3 reads CASSSLDYNEQFF. CDR3 nucleotide sequence: TGTGCCAGCAGCTCACTAGATTACAATGAGCAGTTCTTC.

The V call is TRBV5-1, the J call TRBJ1-4; D gene uncertain. Trimming pared 0 bases from V and 4 bases from J, leaving 7 bases between. The CDR3 is made up of 14 amino acids. In germline, CDR1 is SGHRS, CDR2 YFSETQ. This chain's CDR3 is CASSLGQFNEKLFF. CDR3 sequence (DNA): TGCGCCAGCAGCTTGGGGCAGTTTAATGAAAAACTGTTTTTT.

The V and J genes are TRBV5-1 and TRBJ2-2, with 8 bases that match TRBD2. With V trimmed by 5 bases and J by 4 bases, 7 bases remained unmatched. Germline V CDR1 and CDR2: SGHRS, YFSETQ. The CDR3 runs 15 residues. The CDR3 sequence: CASRPGLVSTGELFF. The DNA for the CDR3 is TGCGCCAGCAGACCGGGACTAGTTTCCACCGGGGAGCTGTTTTTT.

The rearrangement joins TRBV10-2 to TRBJ2-1, with 9 nucleotides matching TRBD2. V gave up 7 bases and J gave up 9 bases; unmatched junction bases: 4. This CDR3 has 12 residues. The V gene's germline CDR1 is WSHSY and CDR2 SAAADI. The DNA for the CDR3 is TGCGCCAGCACAACGACTAGCGGTGAGCAGTTCTTC. This gives the protein CASTTTSGEQFF.

The rearrangement joins TRBV3-1 (or the pseudogene TRBV3-2) to TRBJ1-5; perhaps TRBD1 as D (5 bases). V was shortened by 10 bases and J by 1 base, with 11 bases between the two germline ends. Germline CDR1 is LGHDT and CDR2 is YNNKEL (reference sequence). This CDR3 has 13 residues. In DNA form, the CDR3 reads TGTGCCACCGCAAGGGGAAGCAATCAGCCCCAGCATTTT. Encoded protein: CATARGSNQPQHF.

This chain joins TRBV11-1 and TRBJ2-1; 7 positions agree with TRBD1. This CDR3 is built from 15 residues. J was trimmed by 3 bases and V by 5 bases; bases with no gene match: 7. Germline CDR1 and CDR2: SGHAT and FQDESV (reference sequence). CDR3 residues: CASSHRQGIYNEQFF. CDR3 sequence (DNA): TGTGCCAGCAGCCATAGACAGGGAATCTACAATGAGCAGTTCTTC.

The chain links TRBV5-5 to TRBJ1-5, with 8 bases matching TRBD1. The germline V gene has CDR1 SGHKS and CDR2 YYEKEE (reference sequence). Unmatched junction bases numbered 13, after V lost 0 bases and J lost 8 bases. This CDR3 region has 17 residues. In nucleotides, the CDR3 is TGTGCCAGCAGCTTGGATATCAGGGGGCTCGGAGGTAAGCCCCAGCATTTT. As protein: CASSLDIRGLGGKPQHF. Based on the CDR3 plus reference TRBV5-5 and TRBJ1-5, the full variable domain is DAGVTQSPTHLIKTRGQQVTLRCSPISGHKSVSWYQQVLGQGPQFIFQYYEKEERGRGNFPDRFSARQFPNYSSELNVNALLLGDSALYLCASSLDIRGLGGKPQHFGDGTRLSIL.

The J gene is TRBJ2-1, the V gene TRBV6-6; 7 bases fit TRBD2. CDR3 length: 13 amino acids. Trimming cost V 6 bases and J 6 bases; bases outside gene matches: 5. Germline V gene sequence: CDR1 MNHNY, CDR2 SVGAGI (reference sequence). In nucleotides, the CDR3 is TGTGCCAGCAGCGGGCCTAGCGGCAATGAGCAGTTCTTC. Its translation is CASSGPSGNEQFF.

The V call is TRBV27, the J call TRBJ2-3, with D possibly matching TRBD2 (5 bases). CDR1 and CDR2 from the germline V gene are MNHEY and SMNVEV (reference sequence). Trimming pared 3 bases from V and 5 bases from J, leaving 24 bases between. This CDR3 contains 18 residues. The CDR3 reads CASSLSTSLAFSGDTQYF. The CDR3, as DNA: TGTGCCAGCAGTTTGTCAACGAGCCTAGCCTTTTCCGGAGATACGCAGTATTTT.

The V and J genes are TRBV3-1 (or the pseudogene TRBV3-2) and TRBJ1-5; 7 bases match TRBD1. The V segment lost 2 bases and the J segment 1 base; nucleotides outside the gene matches: 11. This CDR3 is 18 amino acids long. Germline V gene lookup returns CDR1 LGHDT and CDR2 YNNKEL (reference sequence). The CDR3 DNA follows: TGTGCCAGCAGCCAATTGGAGCACAGGGGATTGAGCAATCAGCCCCAGCATTTT. Its protein product is CASSQLEHRGLSNQPQHF.

The rearrangement joins TRBV19 to TRBJ2-1; perhaps TRBD1 as D (6 bases). The CDR3 sequence is 15 residues long. V was clipped by 8 bases and J by 2 bases, with 16 bases between them. Germline V gene sequence: CDR1 LNHDA, CDR2 SQIVND (reference sequence). CDR3 in DNA: TGTGCCAGTCAACCAGGGGTAAGTCCCTACAATGAGCAGTTCTTC. This sequence encodes CASQPGVSPYNEQFF.

In this sample, this clone turned up once. The chain employs TRBV5-4 and TRBJ2-5; D perhaps matches TRBD2 (6 bases). The CDR3 extends over 14 amino acids. The germline V and J ends were trimmed by 4 bases and 1 base, with 11 bases remaining between them. Germline loops: CDR1 SGHNT, CDR2 YYREEE (reference sequence). The CDR3 here is CASSPGTFQETQYF. CDR3 coding DNA: TGTGCCAGCAGCCCCGGGACTTTCCAAGAGACCCAGTACTTC.

V usage is TRBV7-2 and J usage is TRBJ2-3, with 13 bases that match TRBD2. J lost 4 bases, V lost 5 bases, and 6 bases had no gene match. The CDR3 is 16 residues long. Germline V CDR1 and CDR2: SGHTA, FQGNSA. The CDR3 coding sequence is TGTGCCAGCAGCCGGACTAGCGGGAGCCCTCCAGATACGCAGTATTTT. Translation gives CASSRTSGSPPDTQYF.

The chain recombines TRBV11-2 with TRBJ2-4; 7 bases map to TRBD2. Germline V gene data show CDR1 as SGHAT and CDR2 as FQNNGV. This CDR3 comprises 17 residues. The V gene end was trimmed by 5 bases and the J gene end by 2 bases; junction bases not matched to a gene: 12. CDR3 in DNA: TGTGCCAGCAGCAAACGGGAGGCAGCCCTTTCCAAAAACATTCAGTACTTC. It translates to CASSKREAALSKNIQYF.

The chain links TRBV14 to TRBJ2-2; no clear D. V lost 0 bases and J 5 bases, leaving 4 bases between the germline ends. Germline CDR1 reads SGHDN; CDR2 reads FVKESK. This CDR3 is built from 13 residues. CDR3 amino acids: CASSQEQTGELFF. The CDR3, as DNA: TGTGCCAGCAGCCAAGAACAGACCGGGGAGCTGTTTTTT.

V and J are TRBV19 and TRBJ2-1, with TRBD2 matching over 9 bases. The germline V gene encodes CDR1 LNHDA and CDR2 SQIVND (reference sequence). The CDR3 runs to 16 residues. V lost 3 bases and J lost 0; bases outside the gene matches: 3. CDR3 in amino acids: CASSIRLADSYNEQFF. The CDR3 DNA follows: TGTGCCAGTAGTATTCGACTAGCGGACTCCTACAATGAGCAGTTCTTC.